A single sample is the source of the 18 T cell receptor beta chains below, sequenced in a study of blood T cell repertoires in COVID-19. Profiled with immunoSEQ multiplex PCR; TCRdb holds only in-frame clones, not every one. The table includes a few hundred thousand clones, roughly 90% detected once. Sequenced input: PBMCs or T cells enriched from blood (not recorded which). The receptor set was obtained from a woman aged 30 to 39 who had recovered from COVID-19.

This clone is a singleton in its sample. The rearrangement joins TRBV13 to TRBJ1-1; 10 nucleotides line up with TRBD1. The junction had 9 bases not matched to a gene; V was cut back by 5 bases and J by 6 bases. The CDR3 consists of 15 residues. Germline CDR1 PRHDT, CDR2 FYEKMQ (reference sequence). CDR3 DNA: TGTGCCAGCAGCCCGGCCGGGACAGGGGTCCCTGAAGCTTTCTTT. It codes for CASSPAGTGVPEAFF.

V usage is TRBV6-2 or TRBV6-3 and J usage is TRBJ1-2; D is possibly TRBD1 (5 bases). Germline lookup yields CDR1 MNHEY and CDR2 SVGEGT. Trimming left V 5 bases short and J 6 bases short, with 10 bases between. This CDR3 has 12 residues. The CDR3 sequence is CASSRGNDGYTF. The CDR3, as DNA: TGTGCCAGCAGTAGGGGCAACGATGGCTACACCTTC.

The V and J genes are TRBV5-4 and TRBJ2-7; 9 nucleotides agree with TRBD2. The V gene end was trimmed by 0 bases and the J gene end by 2 bases; junction bases not matched to a gene: 9. From germline, CDR1 is SGHNT and CDR2 YYREEE (reference sequence). The CDR3 length is 17 residues. The DNA of the CDR3 is TGTGCCAGCAGCTTGGGGGGCCTTAGCGGGAGCGCCTACGAGCAGTACTTC. Protein product: CASSLGGLSGSAYEQYF.

The V and J genes are TRBV19 and TRBJ2-5; 8 positions agree with TRBD2. Losses at the gene ends were 4 bases for V and 1 base for J; bases not matched to a gene: 5. This CDR3 region has 15 residues. Germline-derived CDR1 and CDR2 are LNHDA and SQIVND (reference sequence). The DNA for the CDR3 is TGTGCCAGTAGTACCGGGGGGGGGATCCAAGAGACCCAGTACTTC. This translates into CASSTGGGIQETQYF.

The V gene is TRBV5-1, the J gene TRBJ2-1, with D possibly matching TRBD2 (6 bases). V was trimmed by 0 bases and J by 0 bases, leaving 7 bases between them. The CDR3 loop spans 15 amino acids. Germline V gives CDR1 SGHRS, CDR2 YFSETQ. CDR3 nucleotides: TGCGCCAGCAGCTTGGTAGCGGACTCCTACAATGAGCAGTTCTTC. Translated, it gives CASSLVADSYNEQFF.

The chain uses TRBV7-8 and TRBJ1-2; TRBD1 aligns across 7 bases. This CDR3 is built from 16 residues. The V and J ends lost 5 bases and 2 bases, in that order; junction bases with no gene match: 11. Germline lookup yields CDR1 SGHVS and CDR2 FQNEAQ. CDR3 nucleotide sequence: TGTGCCAGCAGCCCGGGGACAGTTATCAGCAACTATGGCTACACCTTC. It yields the protein CASSPGTVISNYGYTF.

This clone was seen more than once but under ten times. CDR3: CASSQARPDTQYF. CDR3 nucleotides: TGTGCCAGCAGCCAAGCGCGGCCAGATACGCAGTATTTT. The V gene is TRBV4-2, the J gene TRBJ2-3; D not resolved. From germline, CDR1 is LGHNA and CDR2 YNFKEQ. Trimming took off 1 base at V and 4 bases at J, with 6 bases between the two ends. The CDR3 consists of 13 residues.

The rearrangement uses TRBV9 and TRBJ2-2, with TRBD1 identical over 8 bases. V shed 3 bases, J shed 6 bases, and the junction held 4 bases outside the gene matches. The length of the CDR3 is 14 residues. CDR1 is SGDLS and CDR2 is YYNGEE in the germline V gene. CDR3 loop: CASSGMDRAGELFF. CDR3 DNA: TGTGCCAGCAGCGGAATGGACAGGGCCGGGGAGCTGTTTTTT.

The V gene is TRBV19, the J gene TRBJ1-5; TRBD1 might be the D (6 bases). Trimming took 3 bases from V and 7 from J, leaving 19 bases between them. Germline loops: CDR1 LNHDA, CDR2 SQIVND (reference sequence). There are 16 residues in the CDR3. CDR3 region: CASSIILWGLGQPQHF. The CDR3 DNA sequence: TGTGCCAGTAGTATCATTCTCTGGGGGCTAGGACAGCCCCAGCATTTT.

The table lists this clone with a few counts. The genes are TRBV3-1 (or the pseudogene TRBV3-2) and TRBJ1-3; D remains unclear. Germline CDR1 reads LGHDT; CDR2 reads YNNKEL (reference sequence). The CDR3 is 19 residues long. Trimming took off 1 base at V and 0 bases at J, with 19 bases between the two ends. CDR3 sequence: CASSQASGFRRSSGNTIYF. CDR3 coding DNA: TGTGCCAGCAGCCAAGCTAGCGGATTCCGCCGCAGCTCTGGAAACACCATATATTTT.

The CDR3 here is CATSRGGQLLSGANVLTF. CDR3 sequence (DNA): TGTGCCACCAGTCGAGGAGGACAGTTGCTCTCTGGGGCCAACGTCCTGACTTTC. The rearrangement uses TRBV24-1 and TRBJ2-6; D might be TRBD1 (6 bases). The V gene's germline CDR1 is KGHDR and CDR2 SFDVKD. CDR3 length equals 18 residues. Trimming took off 6 bases at V and 0 bases at J, with 17 bases between the two ends.

The chain recombines TRBV9 with TRBJ2-2, with D possibly being TRBD1 (6 bases). Germline CDR1 reads SGDLS; CDR2 reads YYNGEE. Trimming took off 4 bases at V and 4 bases at J, with 11 bases between the two ends. This CDR3 region has 14 residues. CDR3 bases: TGTGCCAGCAGCTCCCGGACAGTCACCGGGGAGCTGTTTTTT. Protein product: CASSSRTVTGELFF.

V is TRBV2 and J is TRBJ2-7; 13 bases are shared with TRBD2. V dropped 3 bases and J dropped 7; count of bases not matched to a gene: 3. The germline CDR1 and CDR2 sequences are SNHLY and FYNNEI. The CDR3 has 14 amino acids. The CDR3: CASSETSGRTEQYF. CDR3 nucleotide sequence: TGTGCCAGCAGTGAGACTAGCGGGAGGACTGAGCAGTACTTC.

The chain carries TRBV2 and TRBJ2-5; possibly TRBD1 for D (5 bases). CDR3 length equals 14 residues. With 6 bases removed from V and 2 bases from J, the gap between germline ends came to 13 bases. Germline CDR1 reads SNHLY; CDR2 reads FYNNEI. The CDR3: CASRQDPRQETQYF. The CDR3 bases are TGTGCCAGCAGACAGGACCCACGGCAAGAGACCCAGTACTTC.

This chain uses TRBV4-1 with TRBJ1-1, with unresolved D. V was pared by 3 bases and J by 1 base, with 9 bases between. In germline, CDR1 is MGHRA, CDR2 YSYEKL. The CDR3 is 14 amino acids. CDR3 sequence (DNA): TGCGCCAGCAGCCACGTTGCGAGGAACACTGAAGCTTTCTTT. Encoded protein: CASSHVARNTEAFF.

The J gene is TRBJ2-7, the V gene TRBV30; a possible D gene is TRBD2 (6 bases). Germline CDR1 and CDR2: GTSNPN and SVGIG (reference sequence). V lost 0 bases to trimming and J lost 5 bases, with 14 bases between them. This CDR3 comprises 14 residues. The CDR3 bases are TGTGCCTGGAGTGTACCTGGGGGGTCGAACGAGCAGTACTTC. Residues: CAWSVPGGSNEQYF.

V gene TRBV7-2 combines with J gene TRBJ1-6, with D unclear. CDR1 is SGHTA and CDR2 is FQGNSA in the germline V gene. This CDR3 spans 15 amino acids. Between the trimmed V and J ends, which lost 3 bases and 7 bases, there was a span of 13 bases. CDR3 coding DNA: TGTGCCAGCAGCTTTACCCCGAACGGGAATTCACCCCTCCACTTT. Residues: CASSFTPNGNSPLHF.

This chain's CDR3 is CASMAGTGKVSGANVLTF. CDR3 nucleotide sequence: TGTGCCAGTATGGCGGGGACAGGGAAAGTTTCTGGGGCCAACGTCCTGACTTTC. The rearrangement uses TRBV19 and TRBJ2-6; 9 nucleotides line up with TRBD1. Germline CDR1 reads LNHDA; CDR2 reads SQIVND (reference sequence). The CDR3 totals 18 residues. The ends lost 7 bases at V and 1 base at J; junction bases unmatched: 11.